The entry that follows covers one TCR beta chain sequence. Profiled with immunoSEQ multiplex PCR; TCRdb holds only in-frame clones, not every one. The sample carries some 490,000 clones, 75% to 90% recorded once. The entry originates in a study of blood T cell repertoires in COVID-19. For the study at large: Sources were T cells, B-cell-depleted T cells, or PBMCs; the material itself was cDNA or gDNA.

V lost 1 base to trimming and J lost 2 bases; unmatched junction nucleotides: 5. This CDR3 comprises 16 residues. Germline CDR1 reads SGHTA; CDR2 reads FQGNSA. Participants' own reports of clinical history determined their cohort assignment. Sequenced sample: PBMCs or T cells enriched from blood (not recorded which). This rearrangement joins TRBV7-2 to TRBJ2-3, with 8 nucleotides matching TRBD2. The clonotype comes from an older woman who had recovered from COVID-19. CDR3 DNA: TGTGCCAGCAGCTTAGTTTCGGGGGGGTCCACAGATACGCAGTATTTT. It specifies CASSLVSGGSTDTQYF. Together with reference TRBV7-2 and TRBJ2-3, the CDR3 gives the full variable domain: GAGVSQSPSNKVTEKGKDVELRCDPISGHTALYWYRQSLGQGLEFLIYFQGNSAPDKSGLPSDRFSAERTGGSVSTLTIQRTQQEDSAVYLCASSLVSGGSTDTQYFGPGTRLTVL.